This T cell receptor (beta chain) was recorded in a study of cytomegalovirus exposure and HLA in healthy donors. Findings of the study overall: Segments of the TCR beta V type were, in most cases, productive about 87% or about 30% of the time in an earlier analysis.

A remark on this clone: Its antigen is unidentified.

Amplification used 60 Vbeta primers and 13 Jbeta primers. Sequenced by immunoSEQ multiplex PCR; TCRdb stores in-frame clones only, minus some. The profile shows roughly 120,000 clones, roughly 69% of them singletons. Looked up from germline, CDR1 is SNHLY and CDR2 is FYNNEI. The CDR3 sequence is 15 residues long. Trimming cost V 2 bases and J 9 bases; bases outside gene matches: 4. The sequence was collected from a woman between 40 and 55 years old in good health and CMV-seropositive. Sequenced material: PBMCs. V usage is TRBV2 and J usage is TRBJ1-6; TRBD1 aligns across 10 bases. DNA for the CDR3: TGTGCCAGCAGTGAAAAGGGACAGGGGATTTCACCCCTCCACTTT. Translated: CASSEKGQGISPLHF.